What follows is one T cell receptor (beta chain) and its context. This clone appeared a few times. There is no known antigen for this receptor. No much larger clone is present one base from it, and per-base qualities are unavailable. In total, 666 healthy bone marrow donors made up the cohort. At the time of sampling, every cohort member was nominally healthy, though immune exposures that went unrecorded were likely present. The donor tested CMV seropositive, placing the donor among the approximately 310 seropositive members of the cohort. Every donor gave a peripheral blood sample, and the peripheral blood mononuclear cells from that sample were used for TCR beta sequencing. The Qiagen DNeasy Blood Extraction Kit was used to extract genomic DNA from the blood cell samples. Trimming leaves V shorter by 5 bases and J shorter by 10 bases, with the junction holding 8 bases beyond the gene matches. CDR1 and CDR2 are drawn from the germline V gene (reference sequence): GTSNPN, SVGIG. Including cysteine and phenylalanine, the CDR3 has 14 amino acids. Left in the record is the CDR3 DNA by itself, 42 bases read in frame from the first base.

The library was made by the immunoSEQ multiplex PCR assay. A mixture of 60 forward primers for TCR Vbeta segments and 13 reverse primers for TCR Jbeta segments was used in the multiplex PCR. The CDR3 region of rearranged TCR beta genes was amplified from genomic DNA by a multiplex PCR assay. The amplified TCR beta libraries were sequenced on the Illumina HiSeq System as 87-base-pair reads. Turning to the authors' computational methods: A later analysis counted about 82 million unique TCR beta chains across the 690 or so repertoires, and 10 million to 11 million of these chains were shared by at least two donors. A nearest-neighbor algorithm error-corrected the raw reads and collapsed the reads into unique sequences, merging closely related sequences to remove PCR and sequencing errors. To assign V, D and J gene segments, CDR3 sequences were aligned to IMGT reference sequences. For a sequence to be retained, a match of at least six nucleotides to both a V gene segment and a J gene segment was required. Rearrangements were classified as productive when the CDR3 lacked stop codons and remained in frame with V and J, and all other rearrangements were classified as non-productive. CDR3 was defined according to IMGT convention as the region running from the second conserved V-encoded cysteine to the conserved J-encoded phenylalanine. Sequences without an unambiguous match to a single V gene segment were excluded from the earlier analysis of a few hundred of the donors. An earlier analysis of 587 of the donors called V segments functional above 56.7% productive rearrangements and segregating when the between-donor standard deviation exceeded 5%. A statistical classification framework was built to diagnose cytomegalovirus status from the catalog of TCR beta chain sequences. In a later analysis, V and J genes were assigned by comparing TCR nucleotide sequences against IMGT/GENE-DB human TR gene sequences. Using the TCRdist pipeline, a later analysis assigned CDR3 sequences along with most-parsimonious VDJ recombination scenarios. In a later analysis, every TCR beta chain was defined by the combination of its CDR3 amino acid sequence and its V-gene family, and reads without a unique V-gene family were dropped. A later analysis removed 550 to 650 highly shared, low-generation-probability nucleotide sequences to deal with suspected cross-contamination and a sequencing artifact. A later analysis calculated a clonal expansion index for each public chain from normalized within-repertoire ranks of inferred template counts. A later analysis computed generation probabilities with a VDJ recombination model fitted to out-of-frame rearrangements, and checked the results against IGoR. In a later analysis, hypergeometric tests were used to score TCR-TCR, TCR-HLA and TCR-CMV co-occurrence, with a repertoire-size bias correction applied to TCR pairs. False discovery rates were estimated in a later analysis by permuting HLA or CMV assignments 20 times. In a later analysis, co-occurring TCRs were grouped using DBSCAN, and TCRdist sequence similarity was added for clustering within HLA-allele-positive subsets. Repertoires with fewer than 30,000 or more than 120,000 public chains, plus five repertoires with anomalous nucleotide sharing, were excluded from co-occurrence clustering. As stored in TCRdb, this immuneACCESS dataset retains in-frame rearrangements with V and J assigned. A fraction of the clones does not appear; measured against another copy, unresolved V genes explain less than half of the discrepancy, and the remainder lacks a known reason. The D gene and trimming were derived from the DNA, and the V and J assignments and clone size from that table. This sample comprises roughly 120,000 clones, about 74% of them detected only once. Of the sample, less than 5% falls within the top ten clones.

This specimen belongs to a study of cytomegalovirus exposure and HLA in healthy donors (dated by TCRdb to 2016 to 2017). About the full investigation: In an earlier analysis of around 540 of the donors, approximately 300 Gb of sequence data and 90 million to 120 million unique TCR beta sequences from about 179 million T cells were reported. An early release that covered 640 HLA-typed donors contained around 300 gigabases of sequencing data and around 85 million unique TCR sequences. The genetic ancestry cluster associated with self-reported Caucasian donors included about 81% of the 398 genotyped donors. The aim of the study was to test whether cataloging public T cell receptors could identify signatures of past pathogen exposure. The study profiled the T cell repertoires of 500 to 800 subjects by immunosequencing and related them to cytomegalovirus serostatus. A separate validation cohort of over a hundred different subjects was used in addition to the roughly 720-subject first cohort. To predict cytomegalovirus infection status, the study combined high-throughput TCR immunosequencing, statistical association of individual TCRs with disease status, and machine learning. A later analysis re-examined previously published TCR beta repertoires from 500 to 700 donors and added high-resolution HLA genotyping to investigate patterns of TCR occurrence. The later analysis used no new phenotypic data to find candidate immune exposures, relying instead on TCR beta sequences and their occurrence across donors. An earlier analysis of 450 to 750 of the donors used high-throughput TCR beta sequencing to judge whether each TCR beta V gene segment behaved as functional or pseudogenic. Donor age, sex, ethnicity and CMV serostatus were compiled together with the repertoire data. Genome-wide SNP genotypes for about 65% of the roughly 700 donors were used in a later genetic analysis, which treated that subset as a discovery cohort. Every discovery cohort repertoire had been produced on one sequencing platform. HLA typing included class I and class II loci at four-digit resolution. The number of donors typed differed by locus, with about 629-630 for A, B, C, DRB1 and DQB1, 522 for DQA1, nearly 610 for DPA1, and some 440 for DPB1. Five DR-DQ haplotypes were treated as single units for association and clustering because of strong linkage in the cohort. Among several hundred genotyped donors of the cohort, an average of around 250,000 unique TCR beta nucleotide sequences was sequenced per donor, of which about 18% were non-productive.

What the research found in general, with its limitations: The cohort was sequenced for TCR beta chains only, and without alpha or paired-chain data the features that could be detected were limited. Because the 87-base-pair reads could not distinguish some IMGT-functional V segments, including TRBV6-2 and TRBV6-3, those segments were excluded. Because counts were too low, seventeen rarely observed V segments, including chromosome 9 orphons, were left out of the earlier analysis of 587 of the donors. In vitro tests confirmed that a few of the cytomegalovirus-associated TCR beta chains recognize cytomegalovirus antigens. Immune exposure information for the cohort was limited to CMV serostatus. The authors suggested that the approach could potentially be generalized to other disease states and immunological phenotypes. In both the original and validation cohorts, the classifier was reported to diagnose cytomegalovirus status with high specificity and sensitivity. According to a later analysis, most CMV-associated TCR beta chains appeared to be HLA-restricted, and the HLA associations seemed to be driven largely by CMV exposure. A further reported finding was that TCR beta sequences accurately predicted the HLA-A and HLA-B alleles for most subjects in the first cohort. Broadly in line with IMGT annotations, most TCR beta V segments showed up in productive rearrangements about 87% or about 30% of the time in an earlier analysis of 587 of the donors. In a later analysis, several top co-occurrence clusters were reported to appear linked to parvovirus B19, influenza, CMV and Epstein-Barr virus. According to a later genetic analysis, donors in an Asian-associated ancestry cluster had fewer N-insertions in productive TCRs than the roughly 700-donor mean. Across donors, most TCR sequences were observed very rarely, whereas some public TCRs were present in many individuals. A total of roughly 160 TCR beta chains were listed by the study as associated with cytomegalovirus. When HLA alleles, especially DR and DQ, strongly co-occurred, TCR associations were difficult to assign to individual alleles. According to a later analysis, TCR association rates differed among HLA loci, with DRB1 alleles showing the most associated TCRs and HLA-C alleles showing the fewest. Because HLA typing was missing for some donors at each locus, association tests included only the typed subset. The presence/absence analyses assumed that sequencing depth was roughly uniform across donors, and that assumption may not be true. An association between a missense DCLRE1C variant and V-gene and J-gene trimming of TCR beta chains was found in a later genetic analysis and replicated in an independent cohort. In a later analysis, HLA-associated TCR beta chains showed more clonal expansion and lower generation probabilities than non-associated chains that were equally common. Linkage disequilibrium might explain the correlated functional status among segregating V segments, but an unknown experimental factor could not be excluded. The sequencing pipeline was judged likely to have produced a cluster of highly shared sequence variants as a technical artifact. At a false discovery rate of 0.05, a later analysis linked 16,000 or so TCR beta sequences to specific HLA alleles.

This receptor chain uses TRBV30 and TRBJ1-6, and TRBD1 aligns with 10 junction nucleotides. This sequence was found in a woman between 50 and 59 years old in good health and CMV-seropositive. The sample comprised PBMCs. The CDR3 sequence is CAWDRDRGSSPLHF. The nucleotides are TGTGCCTGGGACCGGGACAGGGGTTCCTCACCCCTCCACTTT.